This T cell receptor beta chain was recovered during a study of blood T cell repertoires in COVID-19. Background on the study: Acute and convalescent COVID-19 samples came from the United States, Italy and Spain.

TCRdb's table, derived via immunoSEQ multiplex PCR, lists solely in-frame clones and lacks some. In the table there are 150,000 or so clones, over 80% of which are singletons. V trimming: 2 bases; J trimming: 3 bases; junction bases outside the gene matches: 5. The germline V gene has CDR1 SGHVS and CDR2 FNYEAQ. CDR3 length: 15 residues. This receptor was obtained from a man older than 75 with acute or convalescent COVID-19. V is TRBV7-6 and J is TRBJ2-7, with 9 bases lining up with TRBD1. The sample was peripheral blood. This CDR3 reads CASSLMTGGNYEQYF. The CDR3 nucleotides are TGTGCCAGCAGCTTAATGACAGGGGGAAACTACGAGCAGTACTTC.